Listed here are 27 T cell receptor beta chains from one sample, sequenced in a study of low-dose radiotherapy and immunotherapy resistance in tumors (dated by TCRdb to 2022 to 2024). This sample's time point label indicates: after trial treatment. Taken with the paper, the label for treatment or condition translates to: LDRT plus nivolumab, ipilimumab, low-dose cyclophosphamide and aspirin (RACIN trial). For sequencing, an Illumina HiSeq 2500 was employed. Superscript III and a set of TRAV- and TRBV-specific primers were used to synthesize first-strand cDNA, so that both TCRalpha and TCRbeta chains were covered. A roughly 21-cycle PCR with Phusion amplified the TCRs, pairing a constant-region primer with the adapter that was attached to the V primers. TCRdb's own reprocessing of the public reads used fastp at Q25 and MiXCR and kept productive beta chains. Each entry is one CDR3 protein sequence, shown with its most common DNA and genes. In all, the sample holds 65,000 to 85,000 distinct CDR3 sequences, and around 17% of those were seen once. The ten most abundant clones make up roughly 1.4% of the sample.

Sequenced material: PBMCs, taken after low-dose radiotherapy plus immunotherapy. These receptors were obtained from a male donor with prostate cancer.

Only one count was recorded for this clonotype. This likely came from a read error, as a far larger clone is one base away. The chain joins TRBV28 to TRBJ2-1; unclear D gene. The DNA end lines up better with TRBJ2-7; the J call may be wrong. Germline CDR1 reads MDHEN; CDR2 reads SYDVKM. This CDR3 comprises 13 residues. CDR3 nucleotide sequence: TGTGCCAGCACCGATTTAGTGCCCTACGAGCAGTACTTC. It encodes CASTDLVPYEQYF.

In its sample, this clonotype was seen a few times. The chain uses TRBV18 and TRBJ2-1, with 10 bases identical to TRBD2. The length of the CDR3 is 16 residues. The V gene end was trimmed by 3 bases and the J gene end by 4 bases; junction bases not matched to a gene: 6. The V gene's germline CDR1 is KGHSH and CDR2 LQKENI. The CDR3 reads CASSPFSSGSYNEQFF. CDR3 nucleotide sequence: TGTGCCAGCTCACCTTTCTCTAGCGGGAGTTACAATGAGCAGTTCTTC.

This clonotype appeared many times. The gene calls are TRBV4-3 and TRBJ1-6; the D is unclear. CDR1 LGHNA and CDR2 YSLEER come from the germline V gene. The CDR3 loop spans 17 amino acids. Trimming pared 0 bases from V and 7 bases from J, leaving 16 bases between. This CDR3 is CASSQDLGGNPNSPLHF. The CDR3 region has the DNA TGCGCCAGCAGCCAAGATTTGGGCGGAAACCCGAATTCACCCCTCCACTTT.

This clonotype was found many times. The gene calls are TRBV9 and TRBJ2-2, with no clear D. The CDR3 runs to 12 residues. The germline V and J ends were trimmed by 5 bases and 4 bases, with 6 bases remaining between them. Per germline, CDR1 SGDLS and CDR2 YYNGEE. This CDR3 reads CASSRITGELFF. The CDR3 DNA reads TGTGCCAGCAGTCGAATCACCGGGGAGCTGTTTTTT.

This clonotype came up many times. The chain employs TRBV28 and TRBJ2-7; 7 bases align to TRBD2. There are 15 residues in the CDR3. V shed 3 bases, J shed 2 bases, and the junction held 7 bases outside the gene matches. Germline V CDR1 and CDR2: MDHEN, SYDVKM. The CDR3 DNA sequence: TGTGCCAGCAGTTTCCATCTAGCGGAGCCCTACGAGCAGTACTTC. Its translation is CASSFHLAEPYEQYF.

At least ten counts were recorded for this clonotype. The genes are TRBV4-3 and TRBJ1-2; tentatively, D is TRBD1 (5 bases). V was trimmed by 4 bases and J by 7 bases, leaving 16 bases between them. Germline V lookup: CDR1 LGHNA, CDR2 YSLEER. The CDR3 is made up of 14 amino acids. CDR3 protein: CASSLIGQGGGYTF. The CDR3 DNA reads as TGCGCCAGCAGCCTCATCGGGCAGGGAGGTGGCTACACCTTC.

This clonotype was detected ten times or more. The DNA of the CDR3 is TGTGCCAGTAGTATAGTTACAGCGGGAGTTGCCCCTTACAATGAGCAGTTCTTC. Protein sequence: CASSIVTAGVAPYNEQFF. The V call is TRBV19, the J call TRBJ2-1; 8 positions match TRBD2. The CDR3 sequence is 18 residues long. Germline values: CDR1 LNHDA, CDR2 SQIVND (reference sequence). J lost 4 bases, V lost 1 base, and 12 bases had no gene match.

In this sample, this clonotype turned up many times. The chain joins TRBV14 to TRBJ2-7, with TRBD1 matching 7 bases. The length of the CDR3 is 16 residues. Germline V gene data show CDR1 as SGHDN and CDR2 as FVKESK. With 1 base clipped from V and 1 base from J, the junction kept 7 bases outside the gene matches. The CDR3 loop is CASSQAGDRVSYEQYF. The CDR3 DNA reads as TGTGCCAGCAGCCAAGCAGGAGACAGGGTTTCCTACGAGCAGTACTTC.

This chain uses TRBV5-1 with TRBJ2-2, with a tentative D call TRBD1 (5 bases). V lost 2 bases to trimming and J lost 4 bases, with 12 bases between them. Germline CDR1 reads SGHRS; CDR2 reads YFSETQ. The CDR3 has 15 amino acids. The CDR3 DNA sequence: TGCGCCAGCAGCTTTACAGGCCCGGGCACCGGGGAGCTGTTTTTT. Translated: CASSFTGPGTGELFF.

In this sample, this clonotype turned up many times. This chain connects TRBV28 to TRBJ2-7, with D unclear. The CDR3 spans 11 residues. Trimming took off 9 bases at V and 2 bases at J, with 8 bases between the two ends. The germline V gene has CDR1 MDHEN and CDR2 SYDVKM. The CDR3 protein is CASSWAYEQYF. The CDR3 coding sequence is TGTGCCAGTTCCTGGGCCTACGAGCAGTACTTC.

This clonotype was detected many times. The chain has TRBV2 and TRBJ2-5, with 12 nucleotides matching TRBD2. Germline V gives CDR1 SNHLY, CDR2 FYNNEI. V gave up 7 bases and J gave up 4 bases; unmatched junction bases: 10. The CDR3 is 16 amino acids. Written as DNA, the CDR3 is TGTGCCAGCATTCAACTAGCGGGAGGATCGAGAGAGACCCAGTACTTC. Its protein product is CASIQLAGGSRETQYF.

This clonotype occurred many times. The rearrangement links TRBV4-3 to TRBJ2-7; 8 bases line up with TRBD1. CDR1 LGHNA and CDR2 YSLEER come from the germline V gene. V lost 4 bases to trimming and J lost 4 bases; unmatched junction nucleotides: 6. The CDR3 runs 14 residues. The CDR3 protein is CASSLRTGRYEQYF. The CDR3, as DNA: TGCGCCAGCAGCCTTAGGACAGGGCGATACGAGCAGTACTTC.

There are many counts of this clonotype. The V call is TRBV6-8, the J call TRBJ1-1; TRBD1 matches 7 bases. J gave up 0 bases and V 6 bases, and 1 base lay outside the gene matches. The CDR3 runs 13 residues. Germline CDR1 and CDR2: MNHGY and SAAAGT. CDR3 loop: CASSQGVNTEAFF. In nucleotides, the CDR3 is TGTGCCAGCAGCCAGGGGGTGAACACTGAAGCTTTCTTT.

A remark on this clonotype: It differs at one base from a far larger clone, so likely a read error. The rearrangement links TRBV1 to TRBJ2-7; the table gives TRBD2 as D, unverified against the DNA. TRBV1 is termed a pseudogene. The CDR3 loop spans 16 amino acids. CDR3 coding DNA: TGCGCCAGCAGCCAATCGAGGACTCGTATTTCGGTCGAGCAGTACTTC. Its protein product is CASSQSRTRISVEQYF.

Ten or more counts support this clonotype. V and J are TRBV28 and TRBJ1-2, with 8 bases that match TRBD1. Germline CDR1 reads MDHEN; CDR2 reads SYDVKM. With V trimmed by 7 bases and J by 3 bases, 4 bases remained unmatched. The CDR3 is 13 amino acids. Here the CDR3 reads CASKQGADYGYTF. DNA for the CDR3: TGTGCCAGCAAGCAGGGGGCAGACTATGGCTACACCTTC.

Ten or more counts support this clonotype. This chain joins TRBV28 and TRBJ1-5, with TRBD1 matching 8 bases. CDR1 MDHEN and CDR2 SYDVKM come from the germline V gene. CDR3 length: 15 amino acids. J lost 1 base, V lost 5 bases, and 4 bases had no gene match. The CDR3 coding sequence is TGTGCCAGCAGTCAAACAGGGGGGAGCAATCAGCCCCAGCATTTT. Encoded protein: CASSQTGGSNQPQHF.

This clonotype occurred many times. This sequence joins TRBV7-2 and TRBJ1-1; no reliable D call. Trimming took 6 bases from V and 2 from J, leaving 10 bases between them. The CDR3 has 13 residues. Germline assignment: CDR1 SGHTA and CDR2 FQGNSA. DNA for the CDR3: TGTGCCAGCAGACGATCGGGAAACACTGAAGCTTTCTTT. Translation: CASRRSGNTEAFF.

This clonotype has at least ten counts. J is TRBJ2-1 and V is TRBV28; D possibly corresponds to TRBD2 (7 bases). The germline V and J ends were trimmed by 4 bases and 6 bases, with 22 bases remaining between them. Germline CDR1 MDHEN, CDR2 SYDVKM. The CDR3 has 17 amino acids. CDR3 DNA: TGTGCCAGCAGTTCACCCCGGGACTATATAGGGGGCAATGAGCAGTTCTTC. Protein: CASSSPRDYIGGNEQFF.

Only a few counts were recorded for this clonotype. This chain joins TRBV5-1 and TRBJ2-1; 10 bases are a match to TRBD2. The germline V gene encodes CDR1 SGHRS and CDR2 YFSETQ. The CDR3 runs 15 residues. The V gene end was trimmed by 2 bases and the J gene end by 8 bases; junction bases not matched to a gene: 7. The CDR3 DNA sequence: TGCGCCAGCAGCTTCCGTCTAGCGGGAGTCGATGAGCAGTTCTTC. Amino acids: CASSFRLAGVDEQFF.

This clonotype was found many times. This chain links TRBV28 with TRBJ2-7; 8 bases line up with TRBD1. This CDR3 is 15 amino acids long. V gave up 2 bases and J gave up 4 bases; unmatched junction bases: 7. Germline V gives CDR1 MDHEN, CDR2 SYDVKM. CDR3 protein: CASSLDGQGNYEQYF. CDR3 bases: TGTGCCAGCAGTTTAGACGGACAGGGAAATTACGAGCAGTACTTC.

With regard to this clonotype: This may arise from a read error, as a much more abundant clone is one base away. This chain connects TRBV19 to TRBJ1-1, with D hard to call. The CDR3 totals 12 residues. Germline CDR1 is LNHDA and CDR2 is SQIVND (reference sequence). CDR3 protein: CPSSKGITEAFF. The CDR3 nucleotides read TGTCCCAGTAGTAAGGGCATCACTGAAGCTTTCTTT. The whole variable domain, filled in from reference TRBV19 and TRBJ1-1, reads DGGITQSPKYLFRKEGQNVTLSCEQNLNHDAMYWYRQDPGQGLRLIYYSQIVNDFQKGDIAEGYSVSREKKESFPLTVTSAQKNPTAFYLCPSSKGITEAFFGQGTRLTVV.

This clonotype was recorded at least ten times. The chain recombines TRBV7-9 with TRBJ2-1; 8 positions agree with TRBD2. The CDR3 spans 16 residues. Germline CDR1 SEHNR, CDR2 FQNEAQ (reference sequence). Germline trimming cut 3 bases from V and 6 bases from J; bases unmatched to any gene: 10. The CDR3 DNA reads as TGTGCCAGCAGCTTCCCCTTCCGCGGGAGGCTCAATGAGCAGTTCTTC. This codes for CASSFPFRGRLNEQFF. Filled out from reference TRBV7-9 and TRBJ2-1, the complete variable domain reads DTGVSQNPRHKITKRGQNVTFRCDPISEHNRLYWYRQTLGQGPEFLTYFQNEAQLEKSRLLSDRFSAERPKGSFSTLEIQRTEQGDSAMYLCASSFPFRGRLNEQFFGPGTRLTVL.

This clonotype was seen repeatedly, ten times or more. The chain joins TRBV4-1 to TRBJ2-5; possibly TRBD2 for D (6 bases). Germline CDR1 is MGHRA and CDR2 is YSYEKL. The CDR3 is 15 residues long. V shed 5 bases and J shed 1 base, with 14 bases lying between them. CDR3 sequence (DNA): TGCGCCAGCAGCTCCGAACTAGCAATCCAAGAGACCCAGTACTTC. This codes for CASSSELAIQETQYF.

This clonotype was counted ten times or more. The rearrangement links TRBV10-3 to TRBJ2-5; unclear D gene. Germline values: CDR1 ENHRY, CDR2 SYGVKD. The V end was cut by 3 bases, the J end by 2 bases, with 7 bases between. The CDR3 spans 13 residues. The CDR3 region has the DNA TGTGCCATCAGTGATGTGGATCAAGAGACCCAGTACTTC. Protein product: CAISDVDQETQYF.

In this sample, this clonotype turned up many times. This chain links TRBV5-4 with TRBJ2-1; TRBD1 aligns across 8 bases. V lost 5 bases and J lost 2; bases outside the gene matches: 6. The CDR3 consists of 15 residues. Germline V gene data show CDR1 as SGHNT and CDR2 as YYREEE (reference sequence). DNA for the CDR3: TGTGCCAGCAGGTACGGACAGGGACCCTACAATGAGCAGTTCTTC. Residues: CASRYGQGPYNEQFF.

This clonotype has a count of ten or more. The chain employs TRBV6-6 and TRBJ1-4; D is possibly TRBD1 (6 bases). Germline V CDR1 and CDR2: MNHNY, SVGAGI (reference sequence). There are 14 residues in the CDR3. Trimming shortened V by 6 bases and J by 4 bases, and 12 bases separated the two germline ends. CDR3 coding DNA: TGTGCCAGCAGCATAGGACAGCGTAATGAAAAACTGTTTTTT. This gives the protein CASSIGQRNEKLFF.

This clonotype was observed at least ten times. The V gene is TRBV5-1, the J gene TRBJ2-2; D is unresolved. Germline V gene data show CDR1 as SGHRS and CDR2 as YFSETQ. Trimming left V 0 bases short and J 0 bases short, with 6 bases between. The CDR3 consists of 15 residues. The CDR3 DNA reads TGCGCCAGCAGCTTGGATACACCGAACACCGGGGAGCTGTTTTTT. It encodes CASSLDTPNTGELFF.